This T cell receptor beta chain is drawn from a study of blood T cell repertoires in COVID-19. Only in-frame clones appear in the TCRdb table, and some are missing; sequencing was by immunoSEQ multiplex PCR. The data contain 280,000 or so clones, 80% to 90% of them singletons. The CDR3 length is 13 residues. Between the trimmed V and J ends, which lost 8 bases and 0 bases, there was a span of 10 bases. CDR1 is MNHEY, CDR2 SMNVEV, per germline (reference sequence). This receptor was taken from a woman between 45 and 60 years old who had recovered from COVID-19. The rearrangement links TRBV27 to TRBJ1-1; D is ambiguous. The source material was peripheral blood. DNA of the CDR3: TGTGCCAGCCGAACTACCATGAACACTGAAGCTTTCTTT. This gives the protein CASRTTMNTEAFF.